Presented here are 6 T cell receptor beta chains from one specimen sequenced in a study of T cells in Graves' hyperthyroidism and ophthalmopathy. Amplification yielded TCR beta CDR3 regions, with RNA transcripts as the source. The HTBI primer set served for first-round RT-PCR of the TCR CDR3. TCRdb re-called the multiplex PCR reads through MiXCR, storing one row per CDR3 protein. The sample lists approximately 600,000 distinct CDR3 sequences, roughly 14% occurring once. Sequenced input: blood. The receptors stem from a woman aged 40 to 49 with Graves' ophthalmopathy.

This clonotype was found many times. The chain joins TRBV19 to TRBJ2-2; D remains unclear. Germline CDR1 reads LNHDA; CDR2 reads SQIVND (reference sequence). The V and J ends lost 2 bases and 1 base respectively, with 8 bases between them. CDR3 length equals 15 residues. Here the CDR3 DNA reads TGTGCCAGTAGTATAACACCCTTGAACACCGGGGAGCTGTTTTTT. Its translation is CASSITPLNTGELFF.

CDR3 sequence: CASSLTLQGAYEQYF. Here the CDR3 DNA reads TGCGCCAGCAGCTTGACACTACAGGGGGCTTACGAGCAGTACTTC. The chain joins TRBV5-1 to TRBJ2-7; 9 bases agree with TRBD1. With V trimmed by 1 base and J by 4 bases, 6 bases remained unmatched. Germline CDR1 and CDR2: SGHRS and YFSETQ. The CDR3 extends over 15 amino acids.

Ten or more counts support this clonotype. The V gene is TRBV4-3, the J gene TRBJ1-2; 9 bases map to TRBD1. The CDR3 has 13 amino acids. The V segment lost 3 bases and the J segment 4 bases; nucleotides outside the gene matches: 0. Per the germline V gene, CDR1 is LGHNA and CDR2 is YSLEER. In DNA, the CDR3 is TGCGCCAGCAGCCAGGACAGGGGCTATGGCTACACCTTC. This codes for CASSQDRGYGYTF.

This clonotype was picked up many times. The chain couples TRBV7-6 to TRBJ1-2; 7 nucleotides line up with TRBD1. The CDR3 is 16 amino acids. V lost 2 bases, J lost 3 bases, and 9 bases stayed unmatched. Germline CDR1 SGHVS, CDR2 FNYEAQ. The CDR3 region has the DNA TGTGCCAGCAGCTTATCGCCGGGACAGCCATACTATGGCTACACCTTC. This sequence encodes CASSLSPGQPYYGYTF.

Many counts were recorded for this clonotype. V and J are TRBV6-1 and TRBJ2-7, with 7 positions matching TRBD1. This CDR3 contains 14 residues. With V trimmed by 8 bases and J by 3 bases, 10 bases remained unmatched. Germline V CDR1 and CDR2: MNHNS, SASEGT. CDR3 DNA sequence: TGTGCCAGCTCAAGGGACAGAGCTCACTACGAGCAGTACTTC. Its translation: CASSRDRAHYEQYF.

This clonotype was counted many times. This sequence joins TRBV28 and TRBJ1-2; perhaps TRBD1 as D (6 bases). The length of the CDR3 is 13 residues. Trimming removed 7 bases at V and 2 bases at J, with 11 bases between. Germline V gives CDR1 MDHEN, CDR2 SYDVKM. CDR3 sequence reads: CASKRGANYGYTF. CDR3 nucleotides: TGTGCCAGCAAGAGGGGGGCCAACTATGGCTACACCTTC.